The 20 T cell receptor beta chains presented below share a single source sample, sequenced in a study of beta chain features in type 1 diabetes. The sequenced template was cDNA made from the entire isolated RNA. TCRdb's copy holds only in-frame clones and misses some; the assay was immunoSEQ multiplex PCR. The sample records 150,000 or so clones, 7.5% to 9.5% being singletons. Sequencing used central memory CD4+ T cells from blood. The receptors stem from a woman under 30 in good health.

The chain couples TRBV6-5 to TRBJ1-2, with a tentative D call TRBD1 (5 bases). There are 15 residues in the CDR3. The V gene lost 0 bases and the J gene lost 4 bases, with 12 bases spanning the gap. CDR1 is MNHEY, CDR2 SVGAGI, per germline. CDR3 sequence: CASSYSGVGRYGYTF. The CDR3 DNA reads TGTGCCAGCAGTTACTCAGGGGTAGGACGCTATGGCTACACCTTC.

This clone was recorded a few times. The rearrangement joins TRBV7-8 to TRBJ2-5, with TRBD1 matching 7 bases. This CDR3 spans 14 amino acids. Germline V lookup: CDR1 SGHVS, CDR2 FQNEAQ. Trimming removed 4 bases from V and 1 base from J; junction bases left unmatched: 3. CDR3 residues: CASSSRTGQETQYF. CDR3 in DNA: TGTGCCAGCAGCTCGCGGACAGGCCAAGAGACCCAGTACTTC.

The CDR3 protein is CASSRQGQVSTGELFF. The DNA of the CDR3 is TGTGCCAGCAGCCGACAAGGACAGGTTTCCACCGGGGAGCTGTTTTTT. V usage is TRBV11-3 and J usage is TRBJ2-2; 7 nucleotides line up with TRBD1. The CDR3 loop spans 16 amino acids. The germline CDR1 and CDR2 sequences are SGHNT and YENEEA. The junction had 10 bases not matched to a gene; V was cut back by 5 bases and J by 4 bases.

This chain links TRBV5-1 with TRBJ2-5; 7 bases match TRBD2. The length of the CDR3 is 16 residues. From germline, CDR1 is SGHRS and CDR2 YFSETQ. Trimming removed 3 bases from V and 5 bases from J; junction bases left unmatched: 13. CDR3 region: CASSSGAAGDGETQYF. The CDR3 DNA is TGCGCCAGCAGCTCCGGTGCGGCGGGAGACGGTGAGACCCAGTACTTC. Supplemented by reference TRBV5-1 and TRBJ2-5, the full variable domain reads KAGVTQTPRYLIKTRGQQVTLSCSPISGHRSVSWYQQTPGQGLQFLFEYFSETQRNKGNFPGRFSGRQFSNSRSEMNVSTLELGDSALYLCASSSGAAGDGETQYFGPGTRLLVL.

This clone was counted only a few times. This chain joins TRBV21-1 and TRBJ1-2; the listed D gene, TRBD1, was not tested against the DNA. TRBV21-1 is noted as a pseudogene. CDR3 length: 13 amino acids. CDR3 residues: CASTLQGPNGYTF. The CDR3 DNA is TGTGCCAGCACTCTACAGGGCCCAAATGGCTACACCTTC.

This clone was counted only a few times. The V call is TRBV9, the J call TRBJ2-3; 10 nucleotides align to TRBD1. CDR3 size: 13 residues. CDR1 and CDR2 from the germline V gene are SGDLS and YYNGEE. The V segment lost 7 bases and the J segment 3 bases; nucleotides outside the gene matches: 2. In nucleotides, the CDR3 is TGTGCCAGCCGGACAGGGGGAACAGATACGCAGTATTTT. Encoded protein: CASRTGGTDTQYF.

The CDR3 region is CASRAGFQANIQYF. The CDR3 DNA follows: TGTGCCAGCAGGGCAGGGTTCCAAGCCAACATTCAGTACTTC. This chain uses TRBV2 with TRBJ2-4, with D perhaps TRBD1 (5 bases). The CDR3 is 14 amino acids. The germline V gene has CDR1 SNHLY and CDR2 FYNNEI. The germline V and J ends were trimmed by 6 bases and 7 bases, with 16 bases remaining between them. Based on the CDR3 plus reference TRBV2 and TRBJ2-4, the full variable domain is EPEVTQTPSHQVTQMGQEVILRCVPISNHLYFYWYRQILGQKVEFLVSFYNNEISEKSEIFDDQFSVERPDGSNFTLKIRSTKLEDSAMYFCASRAGFQANIQYFGAGTRLSVL.

This clone was counted between two and nine times. This chain links TRBV10-2 with TRBJ1-2; D is possibly TRBD1 (5 bases). There are 13 residues in the CDR3. The ends were cut back, 7 bases at V and 0 bases at J, with 9 bases in the middle. In germline, CDR1 is WSHSY, CDR2 SAAADI. DNA for the CDR3: TGCGCCAGCAAGGGACTAGCTAACTATGGCTACACCTTC. Translating gives CASKGLANYGYTF.

The V and J genes are TRBV4-1 and TRBJ2-1; TRBD2 agrees at 9 bases. The ends lost 2 bases at V and 7 bases at J; junction bases unmatched: 15. This CDR3 spans 18 amino acids. Germline V gene data show CDR1 as MGHRA and CDR2 as YSYEKL. The DNA of the CDR3 is TGCGCCAGCAGCCAAAGAGACCTGACTAGCGGAGTTGGGAATGAGCAGTTCTTC. This codes for CASSQRDLTSGVGNEQFF.

J is TRBJ1-2 and V is TRBV5-1; TRBD1 agrees at 9 bases. Per germline, CDR1 SGHRS and CDR2 YFSETQ. This CDR3 region has 14 residues. The trim removed 2 bases at V and 8 bases at J, leaving 7 bases unmatched. CDR3 in DNA: TGCGCCAGCAGCTTTCAAGGGACAGGGAACGGCTACACCTTC. It specifies CASSFQGTGNGYTF.

The chain uses TRBV7-3 and TRBJ1-1; D perhaps matches TRBD1 (5 bases). The CDR3 contains 16 residues. In germline, CDR1 is SGHTA, CDR2 FQGTGA. V lost 4 bases, J lost 1 base, and 16 bases lay in between. CDR3 region: CASSSPWLGANTEAFF. For the CDR3, the DNA is TGTGCCAGCAGCTCGCCTTGGTTAGGGGCGAACACTGAAGCTTTCTTT.

This clone appeared a few times. The rearrangement uses TRBV9 and TRBJ2-1; weak D call: TRBD2 (6 bases). Trimming cost V 3 bases and J 8 bases, with 18 bases left between them. Germline V gene lookup returns CDR1 SGDLS and CDR2 YYNGEE. The CDR3 runs 15 residues. CDR3 nucleotide sequence: TGTGCCAGCAGCGCTCCCCGTTTGGGGGGAGATGAGCAGTTCTTC. This encodes CASSAPRLGGDEQFF. Combining the CDR3 with reference TRBV9 and TRBJ2-1 gives the whole variable domain DSGVTQTPKHLITATGQRVTLRCSPRSGDLSVYWYQQSLDQGLQFLIQYYNGEERAKGNILERFSAQQFPDLHSELNLSSLELGDSALYFCASSAPRLGGDEQFFGPGTRLTVL.

The genes are TRBV2 and TRBJ2-7, with 7 bases aligning to TRBD2. The ends lost 3 bases at V and 1 base at J; junction bases unmatched: 3. The germline V gene has CDR1 SNHLY and CDR2 FYNNEI. The CDR3 length is 14 residues. CDR3 bases: TGTGCCAGCAGTGAGGGAGGGTTATCCTACGAGCAGTACTTC. Encoded protein: CASSEGGLSYEQYF.

This clone has more than one count but fewer than ten. The chain carries TRBV19 and TRBJ1-5, with 8 bases identical to TRBD1. CDR3 length equals 15 residues. Unmatched junction bases numbered 7, after V lost 5 bases and J lost 4 bases. CDR1 is LNHDA, CDR2 SQIVND, per germline (reference sequence). This CDR3 reads CASSFSGTGNQPQHF. The CDR3, as DNA: TGTGCCAGTAGTTTCTCCGGGACAGGTAATCAGCCCCAGCATTTT.

The J gene is TRBJ2-3, the V gene TRBV6-6; 7 bases match TRBD2. Per the germline V gene, CDR1 is MNHNY and CDR2 is SVGAGI (reference sequence). The ends lost 6 bases at V and 2 bases at J; junction bases unmatched: 5. The CDR3 spans 14 residues. In DNA, the CDR3 is TGTGCCAGCAGGCTAGCGGAGATCACAGATACGCAGTATTTT. Translating gives CASRLAEITDTQYF.

This clone was recorded a few times. The chain recombines TRBV5-1 with TRBJ2-5; the match to TRBD1 covers 7 bases. Germline values: CDR1 SGHRS, CDR2 YFSETQ. The CDR3 consists of 14 residues. Unmatched junction bases numbered 2, after V lost 2 bases and J lost 1 base. The CDR3 reads CASSFGDSQETQYF. For the CDR3, the DNA is TGCGCCAGCAGCTTCGGGGACAGCCAAGAGACCCAGTACTTC.

Only a few counts were recorded for this clone. This chain connects TRBV19 to TRBJ2-6, with D possibly matching TRBD1 (6 bases). Germline V gene data show CDR1 as LNHDA and CDR2 as SQIVND (reference sequence). The V and J ends lost 8 bases and 2 bases respectively, with 16 bases between them. The CDR3 spans 16 residues. The chain's CDR3 is CASGTIFAAGANVLTF. In DNA form, the CDR3 reads TGTGCCAGTGGGACAATCTTCGCGGCTGGGGCCAACGTCCTGACTTTC.

This clone has only a few counts. The chain employs TRBV11-2 and TRBJ2-1, with D perhaps matching TRBD2 (5 bases). The ends were cut back, 5 bases at V and 11 bases at J, with 19 bases in the middle. CDR3 length: 14 residues. CDR1 SGHAT and CDR2 FQNNGV come from the germline V gene. The CDR3 reads CASSPGIHWGKQFF. CDR3 nucleotide sequence: TGTGCCAGCAGCCCCGGGATCCACTGGGGAAAGCAGTTCTTC. Together with reference TRBV11-2 and TRBJ2-1, the CDR3 gives the full variable domain: EAGVAQSPRYKIIEKRQSVAFWCNPISGHATLYWYQQILGQGPKLLIQFQNNGVVDDSQLPKDRFSAERLKGVDSTLKIQPAKLEDSAVYLCASSPGIHWGKQFFGPGTRLTVL.

This clone was counted only a few times. V and J are TRBV5-8 and TRBJ1-5; 7 bases match TRBD1. Germline-derived CDR1 and CDR2 are SGHTS and YDEGEE. The CDR3 is 15 residues long. Unmatched junction bases numbered 3, after V lost 0 bases and J lost 3 bases. This chain's CDR3 is CASSLAGTANQPQHF. For the CDR3, the DNA is TGTGCCAGCAGCTTGGCCGGGACAGCCAATCAGCCCCAGCATTTT.

This clone turned up a few times. The chain joins TRBV5-4 to TRBJ2-7; TRBD2 agrees at 12 bases. V shed 4 bases, J shed 4 bases, and the junction held 15 bases outside the gene matches. Germline V gene sequence: CDR1 SGHNT, CDR2 YYREEE (reference sequence). The CDR3 runs to 18 residues. This CDR3 is CASSPRASGGVTTYEQYF. CDR3 coding DNA: TGTGCCAGCAGCCCTCGAGCTAGCGGGGGGGTGACTACGTACGAGCAGTACTTC.